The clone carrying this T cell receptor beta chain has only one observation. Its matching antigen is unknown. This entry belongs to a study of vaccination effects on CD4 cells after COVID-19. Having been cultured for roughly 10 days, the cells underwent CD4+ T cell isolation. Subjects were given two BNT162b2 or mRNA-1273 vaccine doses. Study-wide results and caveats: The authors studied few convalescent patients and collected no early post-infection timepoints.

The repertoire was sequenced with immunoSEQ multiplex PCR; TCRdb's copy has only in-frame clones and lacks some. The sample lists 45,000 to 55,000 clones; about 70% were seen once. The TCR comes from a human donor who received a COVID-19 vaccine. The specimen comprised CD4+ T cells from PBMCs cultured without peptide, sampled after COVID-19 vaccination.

The CDR3 spells CASSQGQGKGQPQHF. The CDR3 region has the DNA TGTGCCAGCAGCCAAGGACAGGGTAAGGGTCAGCCCCAGCATTTT. V is TRBV3-1 (or the pseudogene TRBV3-2) and J is TRBJ1-5; 7 nucleotides match TRBD1. This CDR3 comprises 15 residues. Germline V CDR1 and CDR2: LGHDT, YNNKEL (reference sequence). V was pared by 1 base and J by 6 bases, with 6 bases of the junction left unmatched.